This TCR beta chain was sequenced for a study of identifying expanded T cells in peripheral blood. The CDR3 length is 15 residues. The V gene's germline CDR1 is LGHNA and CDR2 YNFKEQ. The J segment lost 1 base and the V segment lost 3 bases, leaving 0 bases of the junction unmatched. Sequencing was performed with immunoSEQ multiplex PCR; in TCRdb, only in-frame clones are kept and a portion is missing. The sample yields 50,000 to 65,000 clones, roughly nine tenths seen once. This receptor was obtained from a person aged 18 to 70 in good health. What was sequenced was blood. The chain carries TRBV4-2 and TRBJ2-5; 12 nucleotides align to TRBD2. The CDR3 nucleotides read TGTGCCAGCAGCCAGACTAGCGGGGGCCAAGAGACCCAGTACTTC. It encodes CASSQTSGGQETQYF.